Listed below are T cell receptor beta chains from one sample, sequenced in a study of neurological immune-mediated disorders. In TCRdb, the 5' RACE reads were re-called with MiXCR into one record per CDR3 protein. The sample contains about 80,000 distinct CDR3 sequences, around 9.9% of which appear only once. Sequencing used PBMCs. The source is a man aged 50-60 years in good health. The CDR3 runs from the conserved cysteine through the conserved F or W. Each record gives: clone size, J gene, D gene, V gene, CDR3 DNA, CDR3 protein. The D gene is left open where the match is weak. Expanded clones get a size class; other rows say once, few or many, or leave the size out.

many TRBJ2-5 . TRBV29-1 TGCAGCGTGAAGGACAGACCGCCCGGGGAGACCCAGTACTTC CSVKDRPPGETQYF
many TRBJ2-7 TRBD1 TRBV6-5 TGTGCCAGCAAAAGTTCTGGGACAGGGGGGATCTACGAGCAGTACTTC CASKSSGTGGIYEQYF
many TRBJ2-3 TRBD2 TRBV15 TGTGCCACCAGCAGAGACTCGGGACTAGCGGGAATTAGGGATACGCAGTATTTT CATSRDSGLAGIRDTQYF
. TRBJ2-7 . TRBV6-5 TGTGCCAGCAGTTCCGGGAGACCAAATTACGAGCAGTACTTC CASSSGRPNYEQYF
many TRBJ2-1 . TRBV7-8 TGTGCCAGCAGCCAAATTCTAGAGAATGAGCAGTTCTTC CASSQILENEQFF
many TRBJ1-1 . TRBV7-2 TGTGCCAGCAGCATCGATGGGGCAATAATGAACACTGAAGCTTTCTTT CASSIDGAIMNTEAFF
many TRBJ2-5 . TRBV20-1 TGCAGTGCTAGAACCCCCCAGACACAAGAGACCCAGTACTTC CSARTPQTQETQYF
many TRBJ2-3 . TRBV6-2/TRBV6-3 TGTGCCAGCAGCTCCGGGACGGGGACAGATACGCAGTATTTT CASSSGTGTDTQYF
many TRBJ2-5 TRBD1 TRBV27 TGTGCCAGCAGTCCCCGGACAGGGGGCGCTTATCGCCAAGAGACCCAGTACTTC CASSPRTGGAYRQETQYF
many TRBJ1-2 . TRBV5-1 TGCGCCAGCAGCACGGGAGGACAGACGGACTATGGCTACACCTTC CASSTGGQTDYGYTF
many TRBJ2-3 . TRBV7-2 TGTGCCAGCAACCTACTAAGGGGCTCCACAGATACGCAGTATTTT CASNLLRGSTDTQYF
many TRBJ1-1 . TRBV5-1 TGCGCCAGCAGCTTGGCCGGCGGGACCGGAGCTTTCTTT CASSLAGGTGAFF
many TRBJ1-4 TRBD1 TRBV20-1 TGCAGTGCTGGGACAGTGAGAGGTGAAAAACTGTTTTTT CSAGTVRGEKLFF
many TRBJ2-1 . TRBV7-2 TGTGCCAGCAGCACCCTCCCCGTCGATGAGCAGTTCTTC CASSTLPVDEQFF
many TRBJ2-7 TRBD1 TRBV5-1 TGCGCCAGCAGTTTAACAGGGGTCTCATCGCGGGAGCAGTACTTC CASSLTGVSSREQYF
many TRBJ2-1 . TRBV4-3 TGCGCCAGCAGCCAAGATCCCCTAGTCAATGAGCAGTTCTTC CASSQDPLVNEQFF
many TRBJ2-1 TRBD1 TRBV12-3/TRBV12-4 TGTGCCAGCAACAAGGGCCGACAGGGGAATGAGCAGTTCTTC CASNKGRQGNEQFF
many TRBJ2-1 TRBD1 TRBV2 TGTGCCAGCATTGTGGACAGGGCTATCTACAATGAGCAGTTCTTC CASIVDRAIYNEQFF
many TRBJ1-2 . TRBV28 TGTGCCAGCAGTCTCCCCGCAGTGACTGGCTACACCTTC CASSLPAVTGYTF
many TRBJ2-7 . TRBV7-9 TGTGCCAGCAGCCTGAATGAGCCCCTCTCCTACGAGCAGTACTTC CASSLNEPLSYEQYF
many TRBJ1-5 . TRBV7-6 TGTGCCAGCAGCTTACAGGGAAATCAGCCCCAGCATTTT CASSLQGNQPQHF
many TRBJ2-3 TRBD1 TRBV24-1 TGTGCCACCAGTGACAATGGACAGGGGAGAGATACGCAGTATTTT CATSDNGQGRDTQYF
few TRBJ1-1 TRBD1 TRBV29-1 TGCAGCGGGGGGACAGCCAACACTGAAGCTTTCTTT CSGGTANTEAFF